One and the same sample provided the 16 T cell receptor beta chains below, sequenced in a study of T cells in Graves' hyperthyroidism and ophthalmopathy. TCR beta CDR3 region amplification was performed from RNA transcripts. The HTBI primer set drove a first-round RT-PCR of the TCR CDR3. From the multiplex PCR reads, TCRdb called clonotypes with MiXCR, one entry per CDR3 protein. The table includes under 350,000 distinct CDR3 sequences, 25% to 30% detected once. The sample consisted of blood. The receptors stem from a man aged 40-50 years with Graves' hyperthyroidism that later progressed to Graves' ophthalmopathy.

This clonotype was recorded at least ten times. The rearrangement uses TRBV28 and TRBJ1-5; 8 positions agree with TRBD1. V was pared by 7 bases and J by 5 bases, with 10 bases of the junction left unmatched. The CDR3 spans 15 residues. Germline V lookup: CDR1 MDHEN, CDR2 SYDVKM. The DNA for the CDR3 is TGTGCCAGCACCCTCCCGGACAGGGCTTATCAGCCCCAGCATTTT. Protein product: CASTLPDRAYQPQHF.

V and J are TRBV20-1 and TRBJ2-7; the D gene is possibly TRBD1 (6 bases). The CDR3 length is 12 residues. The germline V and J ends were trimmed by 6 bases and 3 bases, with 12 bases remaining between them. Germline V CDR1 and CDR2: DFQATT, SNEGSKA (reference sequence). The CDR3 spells CSAGGQLYEQYF. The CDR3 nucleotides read TGCAGTGCCGGCGGACAGCTCTACGAGCAGTACTTC.

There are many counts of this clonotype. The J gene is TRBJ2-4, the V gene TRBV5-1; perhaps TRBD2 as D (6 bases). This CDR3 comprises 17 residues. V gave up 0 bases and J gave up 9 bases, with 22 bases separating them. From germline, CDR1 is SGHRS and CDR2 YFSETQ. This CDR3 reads CASSLVRLSGRFSIQYF. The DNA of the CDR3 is TGCGCCAGCAGCTTGGTCCGCCTTTCAGGGAGGTTCAGCATTCAGTACTTC.

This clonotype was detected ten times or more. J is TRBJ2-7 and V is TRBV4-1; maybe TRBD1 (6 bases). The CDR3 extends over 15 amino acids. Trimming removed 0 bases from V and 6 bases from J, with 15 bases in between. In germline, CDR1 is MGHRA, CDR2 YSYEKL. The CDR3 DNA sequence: TGCGCCAGCAGCCAAGAACCAGACAGGTTGAGCGAGCAGTACTTC. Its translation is CASSQEPDRLSEQYF.

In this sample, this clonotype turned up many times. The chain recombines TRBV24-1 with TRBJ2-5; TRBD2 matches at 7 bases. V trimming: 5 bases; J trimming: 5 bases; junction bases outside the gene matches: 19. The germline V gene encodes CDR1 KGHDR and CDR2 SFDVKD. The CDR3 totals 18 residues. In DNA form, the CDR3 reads TGTGCCACCAGTGGACGGGAGGAGGGAGGGTTGTCGTTGGAGACCCAGTACTTC. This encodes CATSGREEGGLSLETQYF.

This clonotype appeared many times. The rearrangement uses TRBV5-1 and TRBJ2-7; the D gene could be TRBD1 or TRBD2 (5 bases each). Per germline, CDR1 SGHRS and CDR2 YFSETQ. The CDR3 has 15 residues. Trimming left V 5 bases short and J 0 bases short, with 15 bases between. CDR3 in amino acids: CASRPGTANSYEQYF. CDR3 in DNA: TGCGCCAGCAGGCCCGGGACGGCTAACTCCTACGAGCAGTACTTC.

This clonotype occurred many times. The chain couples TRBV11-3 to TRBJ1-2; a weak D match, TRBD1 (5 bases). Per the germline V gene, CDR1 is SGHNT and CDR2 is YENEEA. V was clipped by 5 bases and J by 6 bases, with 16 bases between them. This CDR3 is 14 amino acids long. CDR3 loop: CASSPSDFRDGYTF. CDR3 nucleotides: TGTGCCAGCAGCCCAAGTGACTTCAGGGATGGCTACACCTTC.

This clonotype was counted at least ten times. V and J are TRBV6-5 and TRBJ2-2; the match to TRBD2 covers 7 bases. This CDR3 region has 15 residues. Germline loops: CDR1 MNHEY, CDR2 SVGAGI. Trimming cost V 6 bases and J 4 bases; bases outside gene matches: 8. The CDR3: CASRRAGAVTGELFF. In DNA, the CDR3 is TGTGCCAGCAGACGGGCGGGAGCGGTCACCGGGGAGCTGTTTTTT.

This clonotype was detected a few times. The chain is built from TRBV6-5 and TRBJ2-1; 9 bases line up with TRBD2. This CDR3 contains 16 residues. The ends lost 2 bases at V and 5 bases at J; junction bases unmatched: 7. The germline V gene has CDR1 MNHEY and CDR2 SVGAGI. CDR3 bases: TGTGCCAGCAGTTACGTGGCTAGCGGGACTAACAATGAGCAGTTCTTC. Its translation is CASSYVASGTNNEQFF.

The CDR3 spells CASSLAEVRTGELFF. CDR3 coding DNA: TGTGCCAGCAGCTTAGCGGAGGTGAGAACCGGGGAGCTGTTTTTT. The chain recombines TRBV7-9 with TRBJ2-2; possible D gene TRBD2, 5 bases. There are 15 residues in the CDR3. Germline V lookup: CDR1 SEHNR, CDR2 FQNEAQ (reference sequence). The ends were cut back, 0 bases at V and 5 bases at J, with 10 bases in the middle.

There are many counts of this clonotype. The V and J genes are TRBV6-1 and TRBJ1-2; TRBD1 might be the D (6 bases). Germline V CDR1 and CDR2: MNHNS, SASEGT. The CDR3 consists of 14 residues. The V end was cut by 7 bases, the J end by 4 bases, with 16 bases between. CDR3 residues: CASTWQGITYGYTF. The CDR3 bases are TGTGCCAGCACGTGGCAGGGGATAACCTATGGCTACACCTTC.

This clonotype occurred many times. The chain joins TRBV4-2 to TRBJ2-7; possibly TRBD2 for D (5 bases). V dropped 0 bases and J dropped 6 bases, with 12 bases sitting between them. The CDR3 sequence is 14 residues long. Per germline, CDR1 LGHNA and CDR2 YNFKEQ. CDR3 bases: TGTGCCAGCAGCCAAGACTTGAGGGATGGCGAGCAGTACTTC. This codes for CASSQDLRDGEQYF.

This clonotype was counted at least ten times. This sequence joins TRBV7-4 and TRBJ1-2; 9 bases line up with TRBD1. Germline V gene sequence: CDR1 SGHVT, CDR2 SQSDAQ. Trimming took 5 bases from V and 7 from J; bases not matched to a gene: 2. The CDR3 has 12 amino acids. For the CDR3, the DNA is TGTGCCAGCAGCACGACAGGGGGTGGCTACACCTTC. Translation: CASSTTGGGYTF.

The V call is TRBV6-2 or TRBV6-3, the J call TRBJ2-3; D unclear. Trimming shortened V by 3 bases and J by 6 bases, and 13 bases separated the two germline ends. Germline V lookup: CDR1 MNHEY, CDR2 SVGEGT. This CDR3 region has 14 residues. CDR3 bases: TGTGCCAGCAGTTATGAAGCGACCGCGGATACGCAGTATTTT. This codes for CASSYEATADTQYF.

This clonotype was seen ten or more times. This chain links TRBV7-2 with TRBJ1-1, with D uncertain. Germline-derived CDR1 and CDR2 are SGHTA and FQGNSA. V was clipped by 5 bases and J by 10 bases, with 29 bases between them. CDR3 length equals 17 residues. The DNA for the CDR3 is TGTGCCAGCAGCCAAAACCGAGGATTCCGGGCGGTTGACGGAGCTTTCTTT. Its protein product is CASSQNRGFRAVDGAFF. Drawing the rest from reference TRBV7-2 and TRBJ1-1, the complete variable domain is GAGVSQSPSNKVTEKGKDVELRCDPISGHTALYWYRQSLGQGLEFLIYFQGNSAPDKSGLPSDRFSAERTGGSVSTLTIQRTQQEDSAVYLCASSQNRGFRAVDGAFFGQGTRLTVV.

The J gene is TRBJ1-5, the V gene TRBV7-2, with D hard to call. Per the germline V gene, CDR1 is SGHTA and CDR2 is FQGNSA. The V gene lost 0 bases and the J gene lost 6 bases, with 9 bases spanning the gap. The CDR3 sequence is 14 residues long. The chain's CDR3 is CASSLAVMGQPQHF. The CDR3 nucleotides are TGTGCCAGCAGCTTAGCGGTGATGGGTCAGCCCCAGCATTTT.